One and the same sample provided the 19 T cell receptor beta chains below, sequenced in a study of cytomegalovirus exposure and HLA in healthy donors. A multiplex PCR was run with 60 Vbeta primers and 13 Jbeta primers. Sequencing was performed with immunoSEQ multiplex PCR; in TCRdb, only in-frame clones are kept and a portion is missing. This sample has around 92,000 clones, with under 85% found just once. Sequenced input: PBMCs. These receptors originate from a female donor in good health and CMV-seropositive.

This rearrangement joins TRBV9 to TRBJ1-5; TRBD1 aligns across 8 bases. The V and J ends lost 3 bases and 2 bases, in that order; junction bases with no gene match: 1. Germline V lookup: CDR1 SGDLS, CDR2 YYNGEE. The CDR3 consists of 14 residues. CDR3 bases: TGTGCCAGCAGCGCAGGGGGCGGCAATCAGCCCCAGCATTTT. It is translated as CASSAGGGNQPQHF.

This chain uses TRBV19 with TRBJ1-6; 8 bases fit TRBD1. CDR1 LNHDA and CDR2 SQIVND come from the germline V gene (reference sequence). The CDR3 is 14 amino acids. The V segment lost 5 bases and the J segment 9 bases; nucleotides outside the gene matches: 6. CDR3 sequence: CASSSTGGSSPLHF. CDR3 bases: TGTGCCAGTAGTTCCACAGGGGGGAGTTCACCCCTCCACTTT. Looking up the rest from reference TRBV19 and TRBJ1-6 gives the full variable domain: DGGITQSPKYLFRKEGQNVTLSCEQNLNHDAMYWYRQDPGQGLRLIYYSQIVNDFQKGDIAEGYSVSREKKESFPLTVTSAQKNPTAFYLCASSSTGGSSPLHFGNGTRLTVT.

As DNA, the CDR3 is TGCAGCGCGGGCGCGGGACAGGGTCCTCGGGAGCTGTTTTTT. This sequence encodes CSAGAGQGPRELFF. This sequence joins TRBV29-1 and TRBJ2-2, with 9 bases identical to TRBD1. This CDR3 contains 14 residues. The J segment lost 9 bases and the V segment lost 7 bases, leaving 12 bases of the junction unmatched. In germline, CDR1 is SQVTM, CDR2 ANQGSEA.

The chain links TRBV9 to TRBJ1-3; 7 bases are shared with TRBD1. Germline values: CDR1 SGDLS, CDR2 YYNGEE. This CDR3 has 14 amino acids. V trimming: 7 bases; J trimming: 4 bases; junction bases outside the gene matches: 8. DNA of the CDR3: TGTGCCAGCCGTAAAGGGACAGCGGGAAACACCATATATTTT. Its translation: CASRKGTAGNTIYF.

This sequence joins TRBV10-3 and TRBJ2-2, with a possible D match to TRBD1 (5 bases). This CDR3 contains 14 residues. Germline V lookup: CDR1 ENHRY, CDR2 SYGVKD. The V end lost 0 bases, the J end lost 6 bases, and 8 bases lay between the germline ends. This chain's CDR3 is CAISESQVAGELFF. The CDR3 nucleotides read TGTGCCATCAGTGAGTCACAGGTTGCCGGGGAGCTGTTTTTT.

The V and J genes are TRBV21-1 and TRBJ1-2. TRBV21-1 is given as a pseudogene. The CDR3 consists of 15 residues. In nucleotides, the CDR3 is TGTGCCAGCAGCAAAGTGAGGACTCAAGGGTATGGCTACACCTTC. Protein product: CASSKVRTQGYGYTF.

The chain uses TRBV4-2 and TRBJ1-2, with D perhaps TRBD1 (6 bases). Germline V gene data show CDR1 as LGHNA and CDR2 as YNFKEQ. There are 16 residues in the CDR3. Trimming shortened V by 1 base and J by 1 base, and 13 bases separated the two germline ends. The CDR3 nucleotides are TGTGCCAGCAGCCAAGCCCCGGACAGTTTTAACTATGGCTACACCTTC. This encodes CASSQAPDSFNYGYTF.

Here the CDR3 reads CASSLWTEGTEAFF. DNA for the CDR3: TGTGCCAGCAGCTTGTGGACAGAGGGCACTGAAGCTTTCTTT. This chain connects TRBV7-9 to TRBJ1-1; a weak D match, TRBD1 (6 bases). This CDR3 has 14 amino acids. Per the germline V gene, CDR1 is SEHNR and CDR2 is FQNEAQ (reference sequence). V was trimmed by 3 bases and J by 4 bases, leaving 12 bases between them. Using reference TRBV7-9 and TRBJ1-1 for the parts outside the CDR3, the full variable domain is DTGVSQNPRHKITKRGQNVTFRCDPISEHNRLYWYRQTLGQGPEFLTYFQNEAQLEKSRLLSDRFSAERPKGSFSTLEIQRTEQGDSAMYLCASSLWTEGTEAFFGQGTRLTVV.

The count of this clone is one. The chain has TRBV7-2 and TRBJ1-4; D perhaps matches TRBD1 (6 bases). Germline lookup yields CDR1 SGHTA and CDR2 FQGNSA. This CDR3 comprises 15 residues. V was pared by 5 bases and J by 8 bases, with 18 bases between. The CDR3 here is CASSPTGHFSEKLFF. The CDR3 DNA reads TGTGCCAGCAGCCCCACAGGGCATTTCTCCGAAAAACTGTTTTTT.

The V and J genes are TRBV6-6 and TRBJ2-7; TRBD2 matches at 9 bases. This CDR3 has 15 amino acids. V lost 7 bases to trimming and J lost 0 bases; unmatched junction nucleotides: 7. CDR1 MNHNY and CDR2 SVGAGI come from the germline V gene (reference sequence). DNA for the CDR3: TGTGCCAGCAACCAACTAGCGGGTTTCTCCTACGAGCAGTACTTC. Its protein product is CASNQLAGFSYEQYF.

The chain recombines TRBV5-1 with TRBJ2-7; TRBD2 matches 7 bases. The germline V gene encodes CDR1 SGHRS and CDR2 YFSETQ. V lost 2 bases to trimming and J lost 5 bases; unmatched junction nucleotides: 10. The CDR3 extends over 15 amino acids. The CDR3 region has the DNA TGCGCCAGCAGCTTTGCAGGGAGGGAGCTAAACGAGCAGTACTTC. This translates into CASSFAGRELNEQYF.

The J gene is TRBJ2-7, the V gene TRBV6-5, with D possibly TRBD1 on 5 matching bases. Germline V lookup: CDR1 MNHEY, CDR2 SVGAGI. V lost 0 bases, J lost 2 bases, and 14 bases lay in between. The CDR3 has 16 amino acids. The CDR3: CASSYSKGSLAYEQYF. CDR3 sequence (DNA): TGTGCCAGCAGTTACTCGAAGGGGTCCTTAGCCTACGAGCAGTACTTC.

This chain connects TRBV4-2 to TRBJ2-5, with 8 bases fitting TRBD2. The V gene's germline CDR1 is LGHNA and CDR2 YNFKEQ. The CDR3 contains 16 residues. Trimming took 0 bases from V and 3 from J; bases not matched to a gene: 6. The CDR3 DNA sequence: TGTGCCAGCAGCCAAGATCAAGCGGGGGCGAAAGAGACCCAGTACTTC. It translates to CASSQDQAGAKETQYF.

The rearrangement links TRBV2 to TRBJ2-1; a weak D match, TRBD2 (6 bases). The CDR3 is 15 residues long. Germline V lookup: CDR1 SNHLY, CDR2 FYNNEI. Trimming took 5 bases from V and 3 from J, leaving 14 bases between them. Here the CDR3 reads CASSLLSGHYNEQFF. CDR3 DNA sequence: TGTGCCAGCAGTCTCCTTAGCGGCCACTACAATGAGCAGTTCTTC.

This chain uses TRBV4-1 with TRBJ2-3; 12 positions agree with TRBD2. This CDR3 spans 15 amino acids. The junction had 4 bases not matched to a gene; V was cut back by 3 bases and J by 6 bases. CDR1 is MGHRA and CDR2 is YSYEKL in the germline V gene. The CDR3 loop reads CASSQLAGGSDTQYF. CDR3 nucleotides: TGCGCCAGCAGCCAGCTAGCGGGAGGGTCTGATACGCAGTATTTT.

The genes are TRBV29-1 and TRBJ2-7, with 15 bases lining up with TRBD2. The CDR3 runs 14 residues. V was pared by 6 bases and J by 5 bases, with 5 bases of the junction left unmatched. CDR1 is SQVTM, CDR2 ANQGSEA, per germline. Here the CDR3 reads CSVGLAGGPNEQYF. The CDR3 DNA is TGCAGCGTCGGACTAGCGGGAGGGCCTAACGAGCAGTACTTC.

This chain uses TRBV4-1 with TRBJ2-3; 10 bases align to TRBD2. Per the germline V gene, CDR1 is MGHRA and CDR2 is YSYEKL. After removal of 0 bases from V and 6 bases from J, the junction contained 9 bases not matched to a gene. This CDR3 contains 17 residues. In DNA, the CDR3 is TGCGCCAGCAGCCAAGAGATAGCGGGGGGATGGGGGGATACGCAGTATTTT. This codes for CASSQEIAGGWGDTQYF.

This clone was observed a few times. The chain links TRBV19 to TRBJ2-3; TRBD2 aligns across 8 bases. CDR3 length: 15 amino acids. V lost 6 bases to trimming and J lost 2 bases; unmatched junction nucleotides: 7. Germline lookup yields CDR1 LNHDA and CDR2 SQIVND (reference sequence). CDR3 sequence (DNA): TGTGCCAGTAGGGAGGGAGCGGGGGACACAGATACGCAGTATTTT. It encodes CASREGAGDTDTQYF.

The V gene is TRBV5-4, the J gene TRBJ1-2; no clear D. V was shortened by 0 bases and J by 14 bases, with 11 bases between the two germline ends. The V gene's germline CDR1 is SGHNT and CDR2 YYREEE (reference sequence). The CDR3 spans 11 residues. The chain's CDR3 is CASSLGGLRTF. The CDR3 DNA is TGTGCCAGCAGCTTGGGCGGCTTAAGGACCTTC.